Reported below is one TCR beta chain. Its specificity is unknown. The CDR3 has 17 amino acids. Germline V gives CDR1 SGHKS, CDR2 YYEKEE (reference sequence). Germline trimming cut 4 bases from V and 9 bases from J; bases unmatched to any gene: 15. This sample is drawn from a study of T-cell reconstitution after alpha-beta-depleted transplantation in children. Preparation of the TCRbeta library involved a method that used unique molecular identifiers. TCRdb fed the PCR reads into MiXCR, producing one record per CDR3 protein. This table holds about 600,000 distinct CDR3 sequences, more than 20% found once. Study results and caveats: By one year post-transplant, T-cell counts and diversity largely arose from T cells that were newly produced. Diversity of TCRbeta at day 60 was high in some patients, arising from surviving recipient T cells and thymic progenitors.

The receptor comes from a boy less than two years old who had a stem cell transplant for acute myeloid leukemia, so the T cells may come from the graft donor. The sequencing here drew on PBMCs, mostly from graft donor cells, taken 360 days after TCRalphabeta/CD19-depleted stem cell transplant. V and J are TRBV5-5 and TRBJ2-1, with TRBD2 matching over 11 bases. The CDR3 loop is CASSPPLAGAPIGEQFF. The CDR3 DNA follows: TGTGCCAGCAGCCCTCCACTAGCGGGGGCCCCCATTGGTGAGCAGTTCTTC. Using reference TRBV5-5 and TRBJ2-1 for the parts outside the CDR3, the full variable domain is DAGVTQSPTHLIKTRGQQVTLRCSPISGHKSVSWYQQVLGQGPQFIFQYYEKEERGRGNFPDRFSARQFPNYSSELNVNALLLGDSALYLCASSPPLAGAPIGEQFFGPGTRLTVL.